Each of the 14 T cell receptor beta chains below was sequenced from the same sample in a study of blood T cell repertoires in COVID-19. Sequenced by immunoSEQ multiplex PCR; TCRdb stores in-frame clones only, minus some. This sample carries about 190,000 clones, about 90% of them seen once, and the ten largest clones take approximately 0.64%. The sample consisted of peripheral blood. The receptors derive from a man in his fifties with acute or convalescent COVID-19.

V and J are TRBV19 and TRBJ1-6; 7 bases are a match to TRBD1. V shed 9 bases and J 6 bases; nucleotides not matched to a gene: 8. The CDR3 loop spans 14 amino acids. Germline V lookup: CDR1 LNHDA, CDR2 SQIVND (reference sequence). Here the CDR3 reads CASKTGTLNSPLHF. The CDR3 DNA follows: TGTGCCAGCAAGACAGGGACTCTTAATTCACCCCTCCACTTT.

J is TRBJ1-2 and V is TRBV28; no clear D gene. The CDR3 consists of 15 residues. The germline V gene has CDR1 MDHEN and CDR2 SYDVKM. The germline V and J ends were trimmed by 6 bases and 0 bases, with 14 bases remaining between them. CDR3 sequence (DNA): TGTGCCAGCAGCCCGACTCAAGAAGCTAACTATGGCTACACCTTC. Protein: CASSPTQEANYGYTF.

CDR3 amino acids: CASSTLNMGLAAFF. Here the CDR3 DNA reads TGTGCCAGCAGTACCCTAAACATGGGGTTAGCGGCTTTCTTT. The chain combines TRBV6-5 with TRBJ1-1; D uncertain. V was shortened by 5 bases and J by 11 bases, with 21 bases between the two germline ends. The CDR3 sequence is 14 residues long. Germline CDR1 is MNHEY and CDR2 is SVGAGI.

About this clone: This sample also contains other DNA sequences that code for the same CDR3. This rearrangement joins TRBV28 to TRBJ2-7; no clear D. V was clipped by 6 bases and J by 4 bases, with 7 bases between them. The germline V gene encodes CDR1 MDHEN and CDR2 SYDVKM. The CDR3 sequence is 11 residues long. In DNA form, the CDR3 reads TGTGCCAGCAGCCTCCGTTACGAGCAGTACTTC. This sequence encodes CASSLRYEQYF.

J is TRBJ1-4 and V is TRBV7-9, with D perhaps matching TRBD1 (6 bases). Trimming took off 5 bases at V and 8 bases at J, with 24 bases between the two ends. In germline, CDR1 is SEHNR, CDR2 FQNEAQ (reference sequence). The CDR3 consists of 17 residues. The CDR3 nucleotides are TGTGCCAGCAGCGTCGCGGGGGCTACCCTCGCGGGGGAAAAACTGTTTTTT. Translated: CASSVAGATLAGEKLFF. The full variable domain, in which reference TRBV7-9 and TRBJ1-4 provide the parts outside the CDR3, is DTGVSQNPRHKITKRGQNVTFRCDPISEHNRLYWYRQTLGQGPEFLTYFQNEAQLEKSRLLSDRFSAERPKGSFSTLEIQRTEQGDSAMYLCASSVAGATLAGEKLFFGSGTQLSVL.

The CDR3 here is CASSVGQVLGTTEAFF. The CDR3 DNA reads as TGTGCCAGCAGCGTTGGACAGGTGCTCGGTACCACTGAAGCTTTCTTT. The chain employs TRBV9 and TRBJ1-1, with TRBD1 matching over 7 bases. The CDR3 consists of 16 residues. The junction had 11 bases not matched to a gene; V was cut back by 2 bases and J by 4 bases. CDR1 is SGDLS and CDR2 is YYNGEE in the germline V gene. Combining the CDR3 with reference TRBV9 and TRBJ1-1 gives the whole variable domain DSGVTQTPKHLITATGQRVTLRCSPRSGDLSVYWYQQSLDQGLQFLIQYYNGEERAKGNILERFSAQQFPDLHSELNLSSLELGDSALYFCASSVGQVLGTTEAFFGQGTRLTVV.

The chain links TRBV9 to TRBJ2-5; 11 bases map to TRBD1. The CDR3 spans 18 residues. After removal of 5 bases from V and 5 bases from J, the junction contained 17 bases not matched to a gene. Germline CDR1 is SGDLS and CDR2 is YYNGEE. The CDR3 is CASSGQGALPGSLETQYF. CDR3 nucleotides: TGTGCCAGCAGTGGACAGGGGGCTCTTCCGGGCAGCTTGGAGACCCAGTACTTC.

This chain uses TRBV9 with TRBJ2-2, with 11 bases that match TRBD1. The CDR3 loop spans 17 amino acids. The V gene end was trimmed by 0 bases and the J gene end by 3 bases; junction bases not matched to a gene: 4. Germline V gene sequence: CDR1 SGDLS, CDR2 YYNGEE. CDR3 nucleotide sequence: TGTGCCAGCAGCGTAGCGGGACAGGGGGTCGACACCGGGGAGCTGTTTTTT. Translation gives CASSVAGQGVDTGELFF.

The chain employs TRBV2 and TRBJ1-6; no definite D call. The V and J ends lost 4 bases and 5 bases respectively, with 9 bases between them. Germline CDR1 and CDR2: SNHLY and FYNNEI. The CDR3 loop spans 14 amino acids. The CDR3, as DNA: TGTGCCAGCAGTGTTCGGCAGGATAATTCACCCCTCCACTTT. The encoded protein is CASSVRQDNSPLHF. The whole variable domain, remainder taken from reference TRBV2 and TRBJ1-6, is EPEVTQTPSHQVTQMGQEVILRCVPISNHLYFYWYRQILGQKVEFLVSFYNNEISEKSEIFDDQFSVERPDGSNFTLKIRSTKLEDSAMYFCASSVRQDNSPLHFGNGTRLTVT.

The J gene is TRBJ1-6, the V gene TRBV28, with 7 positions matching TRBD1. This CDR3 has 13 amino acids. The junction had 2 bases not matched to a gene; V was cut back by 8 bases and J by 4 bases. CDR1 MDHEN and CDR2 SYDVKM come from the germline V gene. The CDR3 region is CASRDSYNSPLHF. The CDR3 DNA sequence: TGTGCCAGCCGGGACAGTTATAATTCACCCCTCCACTTT.

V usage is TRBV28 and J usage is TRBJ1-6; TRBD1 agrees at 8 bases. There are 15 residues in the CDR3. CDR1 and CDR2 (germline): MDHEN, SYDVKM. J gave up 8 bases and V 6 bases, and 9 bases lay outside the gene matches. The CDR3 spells CASRPGQGVDSPLHF. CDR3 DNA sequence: TGTGCCAGCAGACCCGGACAGGGTGTTGATTCACCCCTCCACTTT. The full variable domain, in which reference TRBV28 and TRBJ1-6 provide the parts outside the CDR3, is DVKVTQSSRYLVKRTGEKVFLECVQDMDHENMFWYRQDPGLGLRLIYFSYDVKMKEKGDIPEGYSVSREKKERFSLILESASTNQTSMYLCASRPGQGVDSPLHFGNGTRLTVT.

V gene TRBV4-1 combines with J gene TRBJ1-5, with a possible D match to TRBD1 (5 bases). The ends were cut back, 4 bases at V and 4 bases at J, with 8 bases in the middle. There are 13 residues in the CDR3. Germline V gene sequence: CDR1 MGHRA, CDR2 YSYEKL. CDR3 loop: CASSREGNQPQHF. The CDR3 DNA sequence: TGCGCCAGCAGCCGGGAGGGGAATCAGCCCCAGCATTTT.

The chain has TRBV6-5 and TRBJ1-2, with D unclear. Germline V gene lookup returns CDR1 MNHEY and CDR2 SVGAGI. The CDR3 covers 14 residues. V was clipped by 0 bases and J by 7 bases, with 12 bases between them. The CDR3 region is CASSYSLPSGGYTF. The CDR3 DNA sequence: TGTGCCAGCAGTTACTCTCTGCCATCCGGTGGCTACACCTTC.

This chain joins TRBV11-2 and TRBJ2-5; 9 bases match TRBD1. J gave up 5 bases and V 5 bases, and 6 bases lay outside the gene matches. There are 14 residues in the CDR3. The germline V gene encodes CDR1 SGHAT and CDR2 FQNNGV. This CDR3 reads CASSEGQGLETQYF. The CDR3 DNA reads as TGTGCCAGCAGCGAGGGACAGGGTCTTGAGACCCAGTACTTC.